The TCR beta chain under discussion was sequenced for a study of tumor-infiltrating lymphocytes in primary liver carcinoma. About the research overall: Primary liver carcinoma, confirmed by histopathology, was surgically resected. Study results and caveats: Tumor-adjacent and tumor-blood pairs shared less of their repertoires than tumor region pairs shared.

They got blood RNA out of unsorted whole blood and also pulled out germline DNA. In the case of this clonotype: Its target is unknown.

CDR1 and CDR2 from the germline V gene are SEHNR and FQNEAQ (reference sequence). V was shortened by 3 bases and J by 7 bases, with 12 bases between the two germline ends. CDR3 length equals 14 residues. Total RNA amounting to around 540 ng was the source from which TCR beta cDNA was made with a constant-region primer. Three-round nested multiplex PCR performed with slightly modified ARM-PCR produced the TCR beta libraries. TRBV1-TRBV30 forward primers paired with a C-beta reverse primer drove the first two PCR rounds, roughly 9 cycles each. TCRdb analysed the multiplex PCR reads with MiXCR anew, one entry per CDR3 protein. The sample holds about 350,000 distinct CDR3 sequences, about 61% seen once.

The sequencing sample was made of peripheral blood. The TCR was taken from a man aged 40-55 years with primary liver carcinoma and hepatitis B virus infection. The gene calls are TRBV7-9 and TRBJ1-4, with D possibly being TRBD1 (6 bases). CDR3 in DNA: TGTGCCAGCAGCTTTGCCAGGGGAATTGAAAAACTGTTTTTT. Translation gives CASSFARGIEKLFF.